These T cell receptor beta chains were read from a single sample in a study of blood T cell repertoires in COVID-19. Some clones are missing from TCRdb's copy, which holds only in-frame ones; the method was immunoSEQ multiplex PCR. The sample has 150,000 or so clones, 87% seen once. Specimen: PBMCs or T cells enriched from blood (not recorded which). These receptors all come from a human donor with acute COVID-19. The donor label of this sample is uncertain. Each CDR3 is given with its conserved first and last residue. The order of the fields is D gene, J gene, V gene, clone size, CDR3 DNA, CDR3 protein. A D gene is named only where the DNA matches it firmly. A row's size may be missing; if present it is once, few, many or a size class.

TRBD1,TRBJ1-1,TRBV10-1,.,TGCGCCAGCAGTGAGGGCAGGGGGGTCACTGAAGCTTTCTTT,CASSEGRGVTEAFF
TRBD1,TRBJ2-3,TRBV7-2,.,TGTGCCAGCAGTTTAGCCGGGACAGGAGGGACAGATACGCAGTATTTT,CASSLAGTGGTDTQYF
.,TRBJ1-1,TRBV3-1/TRBV3-2,.,TGTGCCAGCAGCCCGCGGCGGGGGCTGAACACTGAAGCTTTCTTT,CASSPRRGLNTEAFF
.,TRBJ1-2,TRBV7-9,few,TGTGCCAGCAGCTTAGTGGGCGGGGGCTCTAACTATGGCTACACCTTC,CASSLVGGGSNYGYTF
.,TRBJ1-2,TRBV24-1,.,TGTGCCAAAAGGGGCAGGGATAACTATGGCTACACCTTC,CAKRGRDNYGYTF
TRBD1,TRBJ1-6,TRBV15,.,TGTGCCACCAGCAGAGGCCAGGGGGGACTTAATTCACCCCTCCACTTT,CATSRGQGGLNSPLHF
TRBD2,TRBJ2-5,TRBV7-9,.,TGTGCCAGCAGCTTCGCGGGGGGGCAGGAGACCCAGTACTTC,CASSFAGGQETQYF
.,TRBJ2-5,TRBV7-8,few,TGTGCCAGCAGCTCATCCCTCTACCAGTACTTC,CASSSSLYQYF
.,TRBJ1-1,TRBV18,.,TGTGCCAGCTCTGGACAGCAGAACACTGAAGCTTTCTTT,CASSGQQNTEAFF
.,TRBJ2-3,TRBV11-2,.,TGTGCCAGCAGCTCAGGGCCCAAAGATACGCAGTATTTT,CASSSGPKDTQYF
TRBD1,TRBJ1-3,TRBV7-9,.,TGTGCCAGCAGCCGCGCAGAGACAGGGGTGGGCTACACCATATATTTT,CASSRAETGVGYTIYF
TRBD1,TRBJ1-6,TRBV4-2,.,TGTGCCAGCAGCCAAGAAGGGACAGGCTCACCCCTCCACTTT,CASSQEGTGSPLHF
.,TRBJ2-1,TRBV5-1,few,TGCGCCAGCAGCTTGGGAGACAGGAGCTCCTACAATGAGCAGTTCTTC,CASSLGDRSSYNEQFF
.,TRBJ1-4,TRBV21-1,.,TGTGCCAGCAGCAAACCCGGCCCGACAAGGGGTTCAACTAATGAAAAACTGTTTTTT,CASSKPGPTRGSTNEKLFF
.,TRBJ2-3,TRBV24-1,.,TGTGCCACTTCGCGGGACTGGGCAAATACGCAGTATTTT,CATSRDWANTQYF
.,TRBJ2-1,TRBV4-1,.,TGCGCCAGCAGCCAAGTGGTGGGCGGGACCTACAATGAGCAGTTCTTC,CASSQVVGGTYNEQFF
TRBD1,TRBJ1-6,TRBV3-1/TRBV3-2,.,TGTGCCAGCAGCCAAGGGACAGGGGGCGGACATTCACCCCTCCACTTT,CASSQGTGGGHSPLHF
TRBD1,TRBJ1-2,TRBV27,.,TGTGCCAGCAGTTACGCCGGTCTCTTTGGGACAGGGAACTATGGCTACACCTTC,CASSYAGLFGTGNYGYTF
TRBD1,TRBJ1-2,TRBV3-1/TRBV3-2,.,TGTGCCAGCAGCGGAACGGGACAGGGCAACTATGGCTACACCTTC,CASSGTGQGNYGYTF
TRBD2,TRBJ2-5,TRBV9,.,TGTGCCAGCAGCGTAGATAGCGGGGGGGCTCGAGAGACCCAGTACTTC,CASSVDSGGARETQYF
.,TRBJ2-2,TRBV7-9,.,TGTGCCAGCAGCCCGTTGCTAGCGAACACCGGGGAGCTGTTTTTT,CASSPLLANTGELFF
.,TRBJ1-1,TRBV13,.,TGTGCCAGCAGCTTAACGGGGCCCGGAGGGGCTGAAGCTTTCTTT,CASSLTGPGGAEAFF
TRBD2,TRBJ2-1,TRBV7-3,.,TGTGCCAGCAGCTTAGGGCTAGCGGGGGGTTGGCCCTACAATGAGCAGTTCTTC,CASSLGLAGGWPYNEQFF
.,TRBJ1-1,TRBV2,once,TGTGCCAGCAAGGAGCAAAACACTGAAGCTTTCTTT,CASKEQNTEAFF
.,TRBJ1-6,TRBV2,.,TGTGCCAGCAGTGAAGCCGCGGGGGGCCGCCTCCACTTT,CASSEAAGGRLHF
.,TRBJ2-3,TRBV10-3,.,TGTGCCATCAGTGCAGGCACAGATACGCAGTATTTT,CAISAGTDTQYF
.,TRBJ2-4,TRBV6-2/TRBV6-3,.,TGTGCCAGCAGCCTAGGGGGAAACATTCAGTACTTC,CASSLGGNIQYF
.,TRBJ1-1,TRBV24-1,few,TGTGCCACCAGCCGCAGGGAGAACACTGAAGCTTTCTTT,CATSRRENTEAFF
.,TRBJ1-1,TRBV7-3,few,TGTGCCAGCAGCCCCCAGGGGAATTTGAACACTGAAGCTTTCTTT,CASSPQGNLNTEAFF
TRBD2,TRBJ2-4,TRBV30,once,TGTGCCTGGAGGTTGGGACTAGCGGGGAGTGGGTCCAAAAACATTCAGTACTTC,CAWRLGLAGSGSKNIQYF
TRBD1,TRBJ1-5,TRBV19,.,TGTGCCAGTAGCCCTGGGACAGGGAGCGGTCAGCCCCAGCATTTT,CASSPGTGSGQPQHF
.,TRBJ2-3,TRBV10-2,.,TGCGCCAGCAGCCCTCGCTTAGGGGGAGGGACAGATACGCAGTATTTT,CASSPRLGGGTDTQYF
.,TRBJ1-5,TRBV6-1,.,TGTGCCAGCAGTGAAGGGAGACGGAGTAGCAATCAGCCCCAGCATTTT,CASSEGRRSSNQPQHF
TRBD1,TRBJ2-3,TRBV28,.,TGTGCCAGTATAACCGGGACAGGGGTAGATACGCAGTATTTT,CASITGTGVDTQYF
TRBD1,TRBJ2-5,TRBV19,.,TGTGCCAGTCGAAGCGGGACAGGGAGGGAGACCCAGTACTTC,CASRSGTGRETQYF
.,TRBJ2-6,TRBV24-1,.,TGTGCCACCAGTGATCCTGGGCCGGTAAGCTCTGGGGCCAACGTCCTGACTTTC,CATSDPGPVSSGANVLTF
.,TRBJ1-2,TRBV5-3,.,TGTGCCAGAAGCTTGGTAGTGTCAGGGTGCTATGGCTACACCTTC,CARSLVVSGCYGYTF
.,TRBJ2-5,TRBV5-4,.,TGTGCCAGCAGCTTGGGTACGGAACAGGAGACCCAGTACTTC,CASSLGTEQETQYF
.,TRBJ2-2,TRBV28,.,TGTGCCAGCAAACCACGGCGGGTGAAGACCGGGGAGCTGTTTTTT,CASKPRRVKTGELFF
TRBD1,TRBJ1-2,TRBV7-9,.,TGTGCCAGCAGCTCGGGGGGGACAGATCCTAACTATGGCTACACCTTC,CASSSGGTDPNYGYTF
TRBD1,TRBJ2-7,TRBV18,few,TGTGCCAGCTCACCTCCCGGGACAGATAACTACGAGCAGTACTTC,CASSPPGTDNYEQYF
.,TRBJ2-1,TRBV5-6,.,TGTGCCAGCAGCTTACTACAGAGGGTGAGTGAGCAGTTCTTC,CASSLLQRVSEQFF
.,TRBJ2-1,TRBV5-8,.,TGTGCCAGCAGCGGGGGGTCATCCTACAATGAGCAGTTCTTC,CASSGGSSYNEQFF
.,TRBJ1-1,TRBV10-2,once,TGCGCCAGCAGTGCGAGGTATTCTGAAGCTTTCTTT,CASSARYSEAFF
TRBD1,TRBJ2-7,TRBV7-2,.,TGTGCCAGCAGCTTCCGGGACAGGGCCCACGAGCAGTACTTC,CASSFRDRAHEQYF
TRBD1,TRBJ1-3,TRBV5-1,.,TGCGCCAGCAGCCCGGCGGGGACAGGGGGATACTCTGGAAACACCATATATTTT,CASSPAGTGGYSGNTIYF
TRBD2,TRBJ2-5,TRBV3-1/TRBV3-2,.,TGTGCCAGCAGCCAAGATTGGGTAGCGGGGGGGCGAGAGACCCAGTACTTC,CASSQDWVAGGRETQYF
.,TRBJ2-1,TRBV7-9,.,TGTGCCAGCAGCTTATCACTCGTATCGGGCAATGAGCAGTTCTTC,CASSLSLVSGNEQFF
TRBD1,TRBJ2-7,TRBV5-4,.,TGTGCCAGCAGGTTCGACAGGGGCGAGCAGTACTTC,CASRFDRGEQYF
.,TRBJ2-1,TRBV6-2/TRBV6-3,.,TGTGCCAGCAGTTACACGGGTGAGGCCTACAATGAGCAGTTCTTC,CASSYTGEAYNEQFF
.,TRBJ2-7,TRBV9,.,TGTGCCAGCAGCCAAGGGGGTGAGCAGTACTTC,CASSQGGEQYF
.,TRBJ1-2,TRBV5-4,.,TGTGCCAGCAGCTTGGGAGGCGGGGGGCTTAACTATGGCTACACCTTC,CASSLGGGGLNYGYTF
.,TRBJ1-5,TRBV6-5,.,TGTGCCAGCAACTCGGGGGGCAGGGGAGGCCAGCCCCAGCATTTT,CASNSGGRGGQPQHF
TRBD2,TRBJ2-1,TRBV2,.,TGTGCCAGCAGTCCCCGGGACTACCAATACAATGAGCAGTTCTTC,CASSPRDYQYNEQFF
.,TRBJ1-1,TRBV24-1,.,TGTGCCACCAGTGATTGGGGGGGCTCTGAAGCTTTCTTT,CATSDWGGSEAFF
.,TRBJ1-4,TRBV12-3/TRBV12-4,.,TGTGCCAGCAGCCCGAATGAAAAACTGTTTTTT,CASSPNEKLFF
.,TRBJ1-1,TRBV4-3,.,TGCGCCAGCAGCCAACTTCGAGGGTTCGCTGAAGCTTTCTTT,CASSQLRGFAEAFF
TRBD2,TRBJ2-3,TRBV9,.,TGTGCCAGCAGCGTTTTCGCCTCCGGGACTAGCGCTGATACGCAGTATTTT,CASSVFASGTSADTQYF